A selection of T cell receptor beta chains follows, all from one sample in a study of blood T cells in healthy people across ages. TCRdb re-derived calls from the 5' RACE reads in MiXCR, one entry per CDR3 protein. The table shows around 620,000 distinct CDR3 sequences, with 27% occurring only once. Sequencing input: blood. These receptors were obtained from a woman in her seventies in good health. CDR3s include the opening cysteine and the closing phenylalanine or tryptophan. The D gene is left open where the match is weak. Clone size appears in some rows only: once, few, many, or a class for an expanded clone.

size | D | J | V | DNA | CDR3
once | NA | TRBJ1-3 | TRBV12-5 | TGTGCTAGTAATGCAGGTGGAAACACCATATATTTT | CASNAGGNTIYF
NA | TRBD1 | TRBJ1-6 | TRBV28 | TGTGCCAGCACTCCTTTACAGGGGCGGAATTCACCCCTCCACTTT | CASTPLQGRNSPLHF
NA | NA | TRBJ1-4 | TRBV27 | TGTGCCAGCAGTTTTTCCCTTCGGGAAAAACTGTTTTTT | CASSFSLREKLFF
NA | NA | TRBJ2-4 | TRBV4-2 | TGTGCCAGCAGCCAAGGTGGCGGGGAAAACATTCAGTACTTC | CASSQGGGENIQYF
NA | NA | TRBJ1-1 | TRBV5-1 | TGCGCCAGCAGCTCCCGGGAGGGATTCGGGAACACTGAAGCTTTCTTT | CASSSREGFGNTEAFF
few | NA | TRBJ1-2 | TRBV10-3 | TGTGCCATCAGTGAGTCGCAGGGGACTGGTTATGGCTACACCTTC | CAISESQGTGYGYTF
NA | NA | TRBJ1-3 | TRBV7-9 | TGTGCCAGCAGCTTAGGGAAAATTTCTGGAAACACCATATATTTT | CASSLGKISGNTIYF
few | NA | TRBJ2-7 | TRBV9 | TGTGCCAGCAGCGTAGAGGCCAGGGGGGATTACGAGCAGTACTTC | CASSVEARGDYEQYF
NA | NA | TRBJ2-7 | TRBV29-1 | TGCAGCGTTGAAATAGGGCAGGGAACCTACGAGCAGTACTTC | CSVEIGQGTYEQYF
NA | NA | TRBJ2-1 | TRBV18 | TGTGCCAGCTCACCACCGAGGGGGGGGTCCTACAATGAGCAGTTCTTC | CASSPPRGGSYNEQFF
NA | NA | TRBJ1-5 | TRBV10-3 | TGTGCCATCAGCGGGGGGGGAATCAACAGCAATCAGCCCCAGCATTTT | CAISGGGINSNQPQHF
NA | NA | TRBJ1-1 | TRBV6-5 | TGTGCCAGCAGTTACTGGGCTGGGATCTCTGAAGCTTTCTTT | CASSYWAGISEAFF
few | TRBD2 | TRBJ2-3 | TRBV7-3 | TGTGCCAGCAGCTTAGGGTCTAGCGGGGGCCCCGAAACGCAGTATTTT | CASSLGSSGGPETQYF
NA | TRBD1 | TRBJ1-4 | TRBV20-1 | TGCAGTGCTAGCCGGGACAGGGCCTTTGAAAAACTGTTTTTT | CSASRDRAFEKLFF
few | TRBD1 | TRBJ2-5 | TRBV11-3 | TGTGCCAGCAGCCCAACCGGGACAGGGGGAAGAAAGACCCAGTACTTC | CASSPTGTGGRKTQYF
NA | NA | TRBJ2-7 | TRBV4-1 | TGCGCCAGCAGCCAGCAAGAGGGCGAGCAGTACTTC | CASSQQEGEQYF
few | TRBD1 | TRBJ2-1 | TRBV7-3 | TGTGCCAGCAGCCGGACAGGGGAGCAATACAATGAGCAGTTCTTC | CASSRTGEQYNEQFF
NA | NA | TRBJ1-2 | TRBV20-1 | TGCAGTGCGCGCGGCAGTACTAACTATGGCTACACCTTC | CSARGSTNYGYTF
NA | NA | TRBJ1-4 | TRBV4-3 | TGCGCCAGCAGCTGGGGGAGCGGTGAAAAACTGTTTTTT | CASSWGSGEKLFF
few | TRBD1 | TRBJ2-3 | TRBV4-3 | TGCGCCAGCAGCCAAGGGGACAGGGGGCTCACAGATACGCAGTATTTT | CASSQGDRGLTDTQYF
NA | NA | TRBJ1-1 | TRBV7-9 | TGTGCCAGCAGGCGGGGATCTAACACTGAAGCTTTCTTT | CASRRGSNTEAFF
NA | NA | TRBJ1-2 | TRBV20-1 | TGCAGTGCTAGAGTCCAGGGTGATCTAGGCTACACCTTC | CSARVQGDLGYTF
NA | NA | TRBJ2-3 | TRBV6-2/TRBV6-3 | TGTGCCAGCAGAAGGATCCCGGTGGGGCTGCAAGATACGCAGTATTTT | CASRRIPVGLQDTQYF
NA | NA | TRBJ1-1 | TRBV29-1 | TGCAGCGCCGGGTTGCAAGGGAACACTGAAGCTTTCTTT | CSAGLQGNTEAFF
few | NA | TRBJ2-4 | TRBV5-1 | TGCGCCAGCAGCGAACCGGCAAACATTCAGTACTTC | CASSEPANIQYF
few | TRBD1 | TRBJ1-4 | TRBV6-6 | TGTGCCAGCGCGACAGGGGGGAGTGAAAAACTGTTTTTT | CASATGGSEKLFF
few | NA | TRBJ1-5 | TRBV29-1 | TGCAGCGTTTCCCCCAGGAGCGATCAGCCCCAGCATTTT | CSVSPRSDQPQHF
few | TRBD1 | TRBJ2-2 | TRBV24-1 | TGTGCCACCAGTAGACAGGGGACCGGGGAGCTGTTTTTT | CATSRQGTGELFF
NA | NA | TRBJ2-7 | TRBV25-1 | TGTGCCAGCTCGTGGTGGGTCCACGGATACGAGCAGTACTTC | CASSWWVHGYEQYF
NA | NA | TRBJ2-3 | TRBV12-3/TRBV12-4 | TGTGCCAGCAGTTTAGAGAGGCGGGATACGCAGTATTTT | CASSLERRDTQYF
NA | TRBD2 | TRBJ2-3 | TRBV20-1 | TGCAGTGCTACTGTCGGGGGGGCTAGCACAGATACGCAGTATTTT | CSATVGGASTDTQYF
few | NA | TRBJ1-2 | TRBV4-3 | TGCGCCAGCAGCCAAGACCGGCGGGACGGCGGTGGCTACGCCTTC | CASSQDRRDGGGYAF
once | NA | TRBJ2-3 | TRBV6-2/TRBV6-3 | TGTGCCAGCAGTTACCGGGCAAGAGATACGCAGTATTTT | CASSYRARDTQYF
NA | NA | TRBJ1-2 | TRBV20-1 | TGCAGTGCTAGTTATTCCAGGGGCCCTCGATTTAGTAACTATGGCTACACCTTC | CSASYSRGPRFSNYGYTF
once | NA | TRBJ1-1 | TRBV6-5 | TGTGCCAGCAGTCAGGGGCGACTTTTTAGTGAAGCTTTCTTT | CASSQGRLFSEAFF
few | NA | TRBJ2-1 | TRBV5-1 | TGCGCCAGCAGCTGGGACTCAGTCAATGAGCAGTTCTTC | CASSWDSVNEQFF
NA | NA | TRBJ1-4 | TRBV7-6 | TGTGCCAGCAGCGGAGGTTGGGGTGATGAAAAACTGCTTTTT | CASSGGWGDEKLLF
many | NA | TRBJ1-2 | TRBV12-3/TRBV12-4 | TGTGCCAGTGGACGCAACTATGGCTACACCTTC | CASGRNYGYTF
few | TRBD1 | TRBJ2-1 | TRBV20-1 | TGCAGTGCAGACAACAGGGGGCGGGTAAAGGATGAGCAGTTCTTC | CSADNRGRVKDEQFF
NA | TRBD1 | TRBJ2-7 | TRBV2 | TGTGCCAGCAGTGTTTTAGCAGGGGGTTACGAGCAGTACTTC | CASSVLAGGYEQYF
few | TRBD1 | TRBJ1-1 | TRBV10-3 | TGTGCCACCATCGCGGGACAGGCCGGAGGGAACACTGAAGCTTTCTTT | CATIAGQAGGNTEAFF
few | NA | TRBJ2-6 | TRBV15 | TGTGCCACCAGCAGGGACAGAGTTGCGTTCGGGGCCAACGTCCTGACTTTC | CATSRDRVAFGANVLTF
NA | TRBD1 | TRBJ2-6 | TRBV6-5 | TGTGCCAGCAGTTTGGACAGGGCTTTTGAGTCTGGGGCCAACGTCCTGACTTTC | CASSLDRAFESGANVLTF
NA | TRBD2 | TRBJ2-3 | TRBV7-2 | TGTGCCAGCAGCTTCTTGGTAGCGGGGTTCCGCCAAGGACCAGATACGCAGTATTTT | CASSFLVAGFRQGPDTQYF
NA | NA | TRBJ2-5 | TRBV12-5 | TGTGCTAGTGGCCGAGGATCCGTCGGTCAGTACTTC | CASGRGSVGQYF
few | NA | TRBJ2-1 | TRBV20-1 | TGCAGTGCTAGAGATTACGGGATTAATGACAATGAGCAGTTCTTC | CSARDYGINDNEQFF
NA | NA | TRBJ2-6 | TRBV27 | TGTGCCAGCAGTTTCCTGAGCTCTGGGGCCAACGTCCTGACTTTC | CASSFLSSGANVLTF
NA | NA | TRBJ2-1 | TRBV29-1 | TGCAGCGTTGAAAGGGGGGCAGGGAATGAGCAGTTCTTC | CSVERGAGNEQFF
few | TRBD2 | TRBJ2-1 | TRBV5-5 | TGTGCCAGCAGCTTCCGACTAGCGGGTGGTAATGAGCAGTTCTTC | CASSFRLAGGNEQFF
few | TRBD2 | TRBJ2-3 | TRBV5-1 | TGCGCCAGCAGCGTATATCTGGTAGCGGGGACAACAGATACGCAGTATTTT | CASSVYLVAGTTDTQYF
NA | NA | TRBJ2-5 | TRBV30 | TGTGCCTGGAGTGTACGGGGCTTAGAGATCCAGTACTTC | CAWSVRGLEIQYF
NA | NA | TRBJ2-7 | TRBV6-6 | TGTGCCAGCTCCGACCAAGCCTACGAGCAGTACTTC | CASSDQAYEQYF
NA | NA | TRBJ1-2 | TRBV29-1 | TGCAGCGTTGTAGAGGATTCGTATGGCTACACCTTC | CSVVEDSYGYTF
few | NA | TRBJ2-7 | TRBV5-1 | TGCGCCAGCAGCGACAATGGCGGGGGCACAACAACCTACGAGCAGTACTTC | CASSDNGGGTTTYEQYF
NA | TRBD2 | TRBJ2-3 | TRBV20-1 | TGCAGTGCTCAACTAGCGGGGGAGTCCACAGATACGCAGTATTTT | CSAQLAGESTDTQYF
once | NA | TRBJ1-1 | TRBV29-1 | TGCAGCGTTGGTCAGGCCCAGGGGACTGAAGCTTTCTTT | CSVGQAQGTEAFF
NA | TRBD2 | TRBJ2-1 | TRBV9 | TGTGCCAGCAGCGCCGCGGGGGGCCCCTACAATGAGCAGTTCTTC | CASSAAGGPYNEQFF
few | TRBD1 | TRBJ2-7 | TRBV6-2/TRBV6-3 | TGTGCCAGCAGGGACAGGGGGATCTCTCACGAGCAGTACTTC | CASRDRGISHEQYF